Sequencing of this TCR beta chain was carried out in a study of blood T cell repertoires in COVID-19. Study details: Sites in the United States, Italy and Spain provided acute and convalescent COVID-19 samples. In each case, the material was cDNA or gDNA derived from T cells, B-cell-depleted T cells, or PBMCs.

Authors' analysis steps: Reference gene primer amplification yielded estimated nucleated cell counts. TCRdb keeps only in-frame clones here, not all; method: immunoSEQ multiplex PCR. V and J calls and clone size are copied from that table; D and trimming were computed from the DNA. Of 150,000 to 200,000 clones in the sample, around 89% are singletons; the top ten hold 3.5% to 4.5%. CDR1 and CDR2 from the germline V gene are SNHLY and FYNNEI. The CDR3 is 14 amino acids. With respect to this clone: One end of the junction fails to match germline, which may point to a read error.

The gene calls are TRBV2 and TRBJ2-7, with 7 bases fitting TRBD1. The sequence came from a human donor in a cohort sampled during active COVID-19. The specimen sequenced was peripheral blood. CDR3 nucleotide sequence: TGTGCCAGCAGTCAACTCTCGGTCGGGACAGCCTTTCACTTC. Translation gives CASSQLSVGTAFHF.